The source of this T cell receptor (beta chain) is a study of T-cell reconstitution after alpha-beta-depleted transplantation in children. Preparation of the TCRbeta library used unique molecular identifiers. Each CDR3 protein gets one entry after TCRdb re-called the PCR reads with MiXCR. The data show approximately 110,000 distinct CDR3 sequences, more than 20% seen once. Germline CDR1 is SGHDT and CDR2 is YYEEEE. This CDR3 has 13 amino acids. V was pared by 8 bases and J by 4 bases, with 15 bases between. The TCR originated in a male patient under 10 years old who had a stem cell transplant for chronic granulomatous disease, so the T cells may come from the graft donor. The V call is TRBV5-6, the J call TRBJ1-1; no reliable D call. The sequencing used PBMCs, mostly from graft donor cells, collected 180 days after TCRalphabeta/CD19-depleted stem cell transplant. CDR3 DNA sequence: TGTGCCAGTCGCCATGGGGAGGTCACTGAAGCTTTCTTT. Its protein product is CASRHGEVTEAFF. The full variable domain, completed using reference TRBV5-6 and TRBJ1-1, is DAGVTQSPTHLIKTRGQQVTLRCSPKSGHDTVSWYQQALGQGPQFIFQYYEEEERQRGNFPDRFSGHQFPNYSSELNVNALLLGDSALYLCASRHGEVTEAFFGQGTRLTVV.